The 19 T cell receptor beta chains presented below share a single source sample, sequenced in a study of cytotoxic CD8 clonotypes in ibrutinib-treated CLL. Method: immunoSEQ multiplex PCR; TCRdb's copy keeps in-frame clones and lacks some. The sample holds 45,000 or so clones; roughly three fifths are singletons and the top ten take around 30%. The source material was PBMCs, sampled after 24 months of ibrutinib treatment. These receptors came from a human donor with chronic lymphocytic leukemia.

This clone was observed many times. V usage is TRBV11-3 and J usage is TRBJ2-1; D remains ambiguous. Germline-derived CDR1 and CDR2 are SGHNT and YENEEA. The CDR3 is made up of 12 amino acids. V was pared by 1 base and J by 5 bases, with 3 bases between. CDR3 protein: CASSLGDNEQFF. The CDR3 DNA reads TGTGCCAGCAGCTTAGGGGACAATGAGCAGTTCTTC.

This clone was observed a single time. The chain employs TRBV5-6 and TRBJ1-5, with TRBD1 identical over 8 bases. This CDR3 region has 16 residues. The V gene end was trimmed by 0 bases and the J gene end by 2 bases; junction bases not matched to a gene: 4. Looked up from germline, CDR1 is SGHDT and CDR2 is YYEEEE. CDR3 nucleotide sequence: TGTGCCAGCAGCTTGGGGGCAGGGGGCGGCAATCAGCCCCAGCATTTT. This gives the protein CASSLGAGGGNQPQHF.

This clone appeared a few times. V gene TRBV10-3 combines with J gene TRBJ2-7; weak D call: TRBD2 (5 bases). Between the trimmed V and J ends, which lost 2 bases and 4 bases, there was a span of 15 bases. Germline V lookup: CDR1 ENHRY, CDR2 SYGVKD. The CDR3 consists of 15 residues. Written as DNA, the CDR3 is TGTGCCATCAGTGAGCGAGGGTTTAAAGTGTACGAGCAGTACTTC. As protein: CAISERGFKVYEQYF.

Here the CDR3 reads CASSRDTTYEQYF. The CDR3 DNA is TGTGCCAGCAGCCGCGACACTACCTACGAGCAGTACTTC. The chain uses TRBV7-9 and TRBJ2-7; D gene ambiguous. Germline V gives CDR1 SEHNR, CDR2 FQNEAQ (reference sequence). V lost 5 bases, J lost 2 bases, and 10 bases lay in between. CDR3 length: 13 residues.

CDR3 residues: CASSSQRYNEQFF. CDR3 DNA: TGTGCCAGCAGCTCACAGCGGTACAATGAGCAGTTCTTC. The V and J genes are TRBV11-2 and TRBJ2-1, with D perhaps TRBD2 (5 bases). Trimming stripped 4 bases from V and 4 bases from J, with 8 bases between. The CDR3 has 13 amino acids. Germline values: CDR1 SGHAT, CDR2 FQNNGV.

This chain links TRBV6-6 with TRBJ2-3; no definite D call. The CDR3 is made up of 12 amino acids. The germline CDR1 and CDR2 sequences are MNHNY and SVGAGI (reference sequence). V dropped 2 bases and J dropped 4 bases, with 4 bases sitting between them. The CDR3 region has the DNA TGTGCCAGCAGTTACGTCGCAGATACGCAGTATTTT. It specifies CASSYVADTQYF.

The V gene is TRBV5-1, the J gene TRBJ2-3, with D uncertain. CDR3 size: 15 residues. Trimming left V 5 bases short and J 1 base short, with 14 bases between. Germline V gene lookup returns CDR1 SGHRS and CDR2 YFSETQ. Written as DNA, the CDR3 is TGCGCCAGCAGTTCTTATGAGATAGGCACAGATACGCAGTATTTT. As protein: CASSSYEIGTDTQYF.

V is TRBV27 and J is TRBJ1-5; the match to TRBD1 covers 7 bases. Germline V CDR1 and CDR2: MNHEY, SMNVEV (reference sequence). V gave up 8 bases and J gave up 0 bases; unmatched junction bases: 4. The CDR3 is 14 residues long. The CDR3 sequence is CASRDRYSNQPQHF. DNA of the CDR3: TGTGCCAGCCGGGACAGATATAGCAATCAGCCCCAGCATTTT.

In its sample, this clone was seen a few times. The V and J genes are TRBV5-1 and TRBJ2-5; 8 bases are shared with TRBD1. The CDR3 has 15 amino acids. The ends lost 0 bases at V and 2 bases at J; junction bases unmatched: 3. CDR1 SGHRS and CDR2 YFSETQ come from the germline V gene. CDR3 sequence (DNA): TGCGCCAGCAGCTTGGGACAGGGGAGACAAGAGACCCAGTACTTC. Residues: CASSLGQGRQETQYF.

V is TRBV6-5 and J is TRBJ1-6, with D possibly matching TRBD1 (6 bases). The germline V gene has CDR1 MNHEY and CDR2 SVGAGI. Trimming took 4 bases from V and 5 from J, leaving 9 bases between them. The CDR3 runs to 14 residues. The CDR3: CASSSPGDNSPLHF. In nucleotides, the CDR3 is TGTGCCAGCAGTTCCCCAGGGGATAATTCACCCCTCCACTTT.

The chain employs TRBV4-1 and TRBJ1-4; TRBD1 might be the D (5 bases). The germline V and J ends were trimmed by 1 base and 0 bases, with 15 bases remaining between them. CDR1 and CDR2 (germline): MGHRA, YSYEKL. The CDR3 covers 18 residues. In nucleotides, the CDR3 is TGCGCCAGCAGCCAAGCGGGGACCGAGAAAGCAACTAATGAAAAACTGTTTTTT. Residues: CASSQAGTEKATNEKLFF.

The J gene is TRBJ1-6, the V gene TRBV6-1, with 7 bases aligning to TRBD1. CDR1 is MNHNS, CDR2 SASEGT, per germline. There are 15 residues in the CDR3. Losses at the gene ends were 9 bases for V and 8 bases for J; bases not matched to a gene: 13. The CDR3 DNA is TGTGCCAGTAGGCGTGACGAACAGGGGTATTCACCCCTCCACTTT. It translates to CASRRDEQGYSPLHF.

The count of this clone is one. The chain combines TRBV9 with TRBJ2-1; 9 bases are a match to TRBD2. CDR1 SGDLS and CDR2 YYNGEE come from the germline V gene. There are 14 residues in the CDR3. The V segment lost 3 bases and the J segment 7 bases; nucleotides outside the gene matches: 5. CDR3 sequence: CASSESGGSNEQFF. CDR3 DNA sequence: TGTGCCAGCAGCGAGAGCGGGGGGTCGAATGAGCAGTTCTTC.

This clone was counted between two and nine times. The V gene is TRBV2, the J gene TRBJ2-1; 10 nucleotides line up with TRBD2. Trimming cost V 6 bases and J 12 bases; bases outside gene matches: 8. Germline CDR1 and CDR2: SNHLY and FYNNEI. CDR3 size: 13 residues. The CDR3 is CASSGLAARGQFF. The CDR3 region has the DNA TGTGCCAGCAGCGGACTAGCGGCTAGGGGGCAGTTCTTC.

J is TRBJ2-5 and V is TRBV19; D possibly uses TRBD1 or TRBD2 (5 bases each). The CDR3 loop spans 15 amino acids. The V end was cut by 4 bases, the J end by 2 bases, with 14 bases between. CDR1 is LNHDA, CDR2 SQIVND, per germline (reference sequence). CDR3: CASSRDGRYQETQYF. In DNA, the CDR3 is TGTGCCAGTAGTAGGGACGGTCGATATCAAGAGACCCAGTACTTC.

This chain's CDR3 is CASSPTGREQYF. The CDR3 coding sequence is TGTGCCAGCAGTCCTACAGGGCGCGAGCAGTACTTC. The chain uses TRBV6-4 and TRBJ2-7; a weak D match, TRBD1 (6 bases). Germline lookup yields CDR1 MRHNA and CDR2 SNTAGT. The CDR3 has 12 residues. V was clipped by 5 bases and J by 6 bases, with 11 bases between them.

The sample holds a few counts of this clone. The V call is TRBV13, the J call TRBJ1-3; possibly TRBD1 for D (5 bases). The CDR3 covers 14 residues. V lost 2 bases, J lost 8 bases, and 13 bases lay in between. Germline CDR1 reads PRHDT; CDR2 reads FYEKMQ (reference sequence). CDR3 in amino acids: CASSLSTVGDTIYF. DNA for the CDR3: TGTGCCAGCAGCTTATCGACAGTGGGGGACACCATATATTTT. Complete variable domain (other parts from reference TRBV13 and TRBJ1-3): AAGVIQSPRHLIKEKRETATLKCYPIPRHDTVYWYQQGPGQDPQFLISFYEKMQSDKGSIPDRFSAQQFSDYHSELNMSSLELGDSALYFCASSLSTVGDTIYFGEGSWLTVV.

This clone was seen at least ten times. V usage is TRBV19 and J usage is TRBJ1-1; TRBD1 matches 8 bases. Trimming at V came to 6 bases and at J to 0 bases, leaving 6 bases not matched to a gene. The CDR3 has 15 amino acids. Germline lookup yields CDR1 LNHDA and CDR2 SQIVND (reference sequence). The CDR3 sequence is CASSRTGLMNTEAFF. For the CDR3, the DNA is TGTGCCAGTAGCCGGACAGGGTTAATGAACACTGAAGCTTTCTTT.

The V gene is TRBV6-6, the J gene TRBJ1-5; TRBD1 agrees at 11 bases. V lost 3 bases, J lost 1 base, and 2 bases stayed unmatched. Germline V gene sequence: CDR1 MNHNY, CDR2 SVGAGI (reference sequence). The length of the CDR3 is 16 residues. The CDR3 is CASSYGQGASNQPQHF. In DNA form, the CDR3 reads TGTGCCAGCAGTTATGGACAGGGGGCCAGCAATCAGCCCCAGCATTTT.